The next 2 T cell receptor beta chains were all read from a single sample in a study of blood T cell repertoires in COVID-19. Profiled with immunoSEQ multiplex PCR; TCRdb holds only in-frame clones, not every one. Of 130,000 to 150,000 clones listed, 84% are singletons. Specimen: peripheral blood. These receptor sequences come from a human donor in a cohort sampled during active COVID-19.

The chain is built from TRBV7-6 and TRBJ2-1, with D perhaps matching TRBD2 (5 bases). The V end lost 2 bases, the J end lost 0 bases, and 11 bases lay between the germline ends. The length of the CDR3 is 16 residues. Germline V gene sequence: CDR1 SGHVS, CDR2 FNYEAQ. This chain's CDR3 is CASSLQAASSYNEQFF. CDR3 bases: TGTGCCAGCAGCTTACAAGCGGCCAGCTCCTACAATGAGCAGTTCTTC.

This chain connects TRBV28 to TRBJ2-5, with TRBD2 matching over 7 bases. Per germline, CDR1 MDHEN and CDR2 SYDVKM. The junction had 13 bases not matched to a gene; V was cut back by 4 bases and J by 5 bases. The CDR3 extends over 16 amino acids. The DNA for the CDR3 is TGTGCCAGCAGTTCCCCGGGGGGTTTGGGGGTGGAGACCCAGTACTTC. It encodes CASSSPGGLGVETQYF.